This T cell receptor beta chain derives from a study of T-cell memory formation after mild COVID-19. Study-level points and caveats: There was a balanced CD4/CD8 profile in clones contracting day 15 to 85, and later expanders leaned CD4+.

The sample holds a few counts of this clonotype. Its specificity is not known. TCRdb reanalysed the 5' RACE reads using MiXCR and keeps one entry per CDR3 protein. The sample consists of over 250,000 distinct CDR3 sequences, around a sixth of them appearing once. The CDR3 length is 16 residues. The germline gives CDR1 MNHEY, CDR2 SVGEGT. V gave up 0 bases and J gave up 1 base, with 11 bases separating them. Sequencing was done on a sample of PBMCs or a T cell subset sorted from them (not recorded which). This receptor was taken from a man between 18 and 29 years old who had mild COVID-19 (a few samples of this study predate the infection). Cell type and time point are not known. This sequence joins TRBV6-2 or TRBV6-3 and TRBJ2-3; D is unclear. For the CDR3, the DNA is TGTGCCAGCAGTTACTCGAGTAGTCGGGGCACAGATACGCAGTATTTT. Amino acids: CASSYSSSRGTDTQYF.